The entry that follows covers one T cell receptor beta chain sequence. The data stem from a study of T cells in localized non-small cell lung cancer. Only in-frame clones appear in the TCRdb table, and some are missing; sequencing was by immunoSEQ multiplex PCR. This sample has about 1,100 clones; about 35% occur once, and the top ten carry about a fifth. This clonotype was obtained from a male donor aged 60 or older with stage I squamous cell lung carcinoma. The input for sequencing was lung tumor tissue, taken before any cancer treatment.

CDR3 sequence: CASSDRGTGNTIYF. The CDR3 DNA reads as TGCGCCAGCAGCGACAGGGGAACTGGAAACACCATATATTTT. The chain joins TRBV5-1 to TRBJ1-3; 8 nucleotides agree with TRBD1. Germline CDR1 and CDR2: SGHRS and YFSETQ. The V gene end was trimmed by 4 bases and the J gene end by 2 bases; junction bases not matched to a gene: 2. This CDR3 spans 14 amino acids.